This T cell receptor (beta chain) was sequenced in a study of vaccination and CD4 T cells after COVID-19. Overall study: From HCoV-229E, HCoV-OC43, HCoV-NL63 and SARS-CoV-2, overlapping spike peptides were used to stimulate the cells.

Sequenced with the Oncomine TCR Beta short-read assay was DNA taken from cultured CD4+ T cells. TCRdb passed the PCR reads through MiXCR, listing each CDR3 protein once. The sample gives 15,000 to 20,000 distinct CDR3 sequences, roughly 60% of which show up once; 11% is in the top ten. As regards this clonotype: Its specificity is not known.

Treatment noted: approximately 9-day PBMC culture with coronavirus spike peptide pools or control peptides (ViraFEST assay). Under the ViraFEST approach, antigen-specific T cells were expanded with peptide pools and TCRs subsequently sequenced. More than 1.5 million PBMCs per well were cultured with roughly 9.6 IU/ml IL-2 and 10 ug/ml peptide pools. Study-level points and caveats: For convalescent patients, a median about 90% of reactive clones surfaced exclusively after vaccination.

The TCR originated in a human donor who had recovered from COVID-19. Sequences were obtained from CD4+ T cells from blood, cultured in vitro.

The CDR3 DNA follows: TGCAGTGCACCCCTAGCGGGATGGGAGGGGGAGCAGTACTTC. Its protein product is CSAPLAGWEGEQYF. The chain couples TRBV20-1 to TRBJ2-7; 9 bases map to TRBD2. With V trimmed by 6 bases and J by 7 bases, 13 bases remained unmatched. This CDR3 spans 14 amino acids. CDR1 and CDR2 from the germline V gene are DFQATT and SNEGSKA (reference sequence).